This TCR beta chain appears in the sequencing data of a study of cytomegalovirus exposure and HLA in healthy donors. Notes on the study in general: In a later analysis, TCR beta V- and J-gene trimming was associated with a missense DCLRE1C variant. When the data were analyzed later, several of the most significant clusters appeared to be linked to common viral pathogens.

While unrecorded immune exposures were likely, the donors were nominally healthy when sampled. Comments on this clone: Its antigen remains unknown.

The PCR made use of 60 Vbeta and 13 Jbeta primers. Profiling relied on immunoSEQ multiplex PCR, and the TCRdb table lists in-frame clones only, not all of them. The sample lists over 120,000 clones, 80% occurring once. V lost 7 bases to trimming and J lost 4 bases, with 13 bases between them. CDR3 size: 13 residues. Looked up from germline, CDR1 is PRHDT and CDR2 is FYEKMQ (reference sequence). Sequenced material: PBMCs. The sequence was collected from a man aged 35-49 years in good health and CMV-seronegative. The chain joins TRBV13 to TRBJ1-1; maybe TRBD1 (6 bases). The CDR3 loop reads CASNTLGATEAFF. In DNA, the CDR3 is TGTGCCAGCAACACTTTGGGGGCCACTGAAGCTTTCTTT.